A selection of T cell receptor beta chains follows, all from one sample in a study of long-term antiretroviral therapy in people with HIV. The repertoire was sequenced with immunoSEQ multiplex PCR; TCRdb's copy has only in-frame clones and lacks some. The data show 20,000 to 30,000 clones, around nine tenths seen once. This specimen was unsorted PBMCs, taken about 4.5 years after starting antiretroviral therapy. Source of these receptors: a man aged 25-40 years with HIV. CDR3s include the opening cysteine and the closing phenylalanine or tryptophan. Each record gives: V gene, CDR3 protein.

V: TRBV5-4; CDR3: CASSPRPGLGNYGYTF
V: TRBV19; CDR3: CASIGRDGWNTGELFF
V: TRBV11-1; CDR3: CASSLGTAYNEQFF
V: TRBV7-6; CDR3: CASSPGTWNTEAFF
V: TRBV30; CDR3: CAWSVLAGGFSYNEQFF
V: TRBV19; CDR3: CASSIGTSGSNEQFF
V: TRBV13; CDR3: CASSPPGGDRRELFF
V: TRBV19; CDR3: CASSMGQGGSYEQYF
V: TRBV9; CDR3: CASSVGTDEKLFF
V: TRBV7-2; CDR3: CAGRLAGGNEQFF
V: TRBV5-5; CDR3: CASSQGGAGNTIYF
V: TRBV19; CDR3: CASSTVGLSNQPQHF
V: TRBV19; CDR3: CASSIVGAPVGEQYF
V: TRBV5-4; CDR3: CASTTRQGTTGELFF
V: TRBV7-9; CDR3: CASSTGQGRNYGYTF
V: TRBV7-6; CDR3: CASSLTPSDRSPEAFF
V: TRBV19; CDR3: CASRSGLKYTGELFF
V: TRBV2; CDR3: CASSKLESYGYTF
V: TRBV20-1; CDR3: CSARGQTEQFF
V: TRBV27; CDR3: CASARSGLHQPQHF
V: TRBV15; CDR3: CATSRDHTANYGYTF
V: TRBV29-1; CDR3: CSVEEGAWSGEYQETQYF
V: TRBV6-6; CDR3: CASTGARVGGYTF
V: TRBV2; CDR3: CASLRDEKLFF
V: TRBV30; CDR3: CAWSGGNEQYF
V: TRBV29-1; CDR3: CSAMDEGRTEAFF
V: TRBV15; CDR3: CATSRVRIDGELFF
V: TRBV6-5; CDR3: CASSGLIGELFF
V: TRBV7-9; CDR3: CASSPIIISGQEQYF
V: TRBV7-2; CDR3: CASSRDRSSYNEQFF
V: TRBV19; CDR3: CASSIQGRYTEAFF
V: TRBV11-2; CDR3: CASSSTGRRLAGLTGELFF
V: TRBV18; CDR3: CASSQHRGADYGYTF
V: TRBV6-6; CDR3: CASSLAGGQTGELFF
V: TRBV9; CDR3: CASSPRVEPDTQYF
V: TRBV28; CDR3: CATKRANQPQHF
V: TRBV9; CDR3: CASSVGGDTEAFF
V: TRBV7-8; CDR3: CASSLALDYEQYF
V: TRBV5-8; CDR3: CASSLGGTDTQYF
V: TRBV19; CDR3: CASNFRRGLESNEQFF
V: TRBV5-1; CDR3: CASSELQGGSTEAFF
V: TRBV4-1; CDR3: CASSHPRDRERNTIYF
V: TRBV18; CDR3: CASSPGTGNTEAFF
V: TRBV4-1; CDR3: CASSQAGLGGTQYF
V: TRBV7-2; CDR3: CASSYTTGPVGGEQFF
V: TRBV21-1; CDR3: CASPGRGTGGNTIYF
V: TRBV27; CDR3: CASSLTGGLSFQPQHF
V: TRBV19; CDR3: CASSPTRGQYGYTF
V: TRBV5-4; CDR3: CASSKRTGGNYGYTF
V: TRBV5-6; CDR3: CASSVGGQADTQYF
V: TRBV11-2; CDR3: CASSGPGVGGANVLTF
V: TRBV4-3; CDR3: CASSQETSPSSYNEQFF
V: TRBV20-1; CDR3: CSAGTGGEQYF
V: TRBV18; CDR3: CASSGDEHNQPQHF
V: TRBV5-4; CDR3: CASSSAGAGIGYTF
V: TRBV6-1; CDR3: CASSLQGRNQPQHF